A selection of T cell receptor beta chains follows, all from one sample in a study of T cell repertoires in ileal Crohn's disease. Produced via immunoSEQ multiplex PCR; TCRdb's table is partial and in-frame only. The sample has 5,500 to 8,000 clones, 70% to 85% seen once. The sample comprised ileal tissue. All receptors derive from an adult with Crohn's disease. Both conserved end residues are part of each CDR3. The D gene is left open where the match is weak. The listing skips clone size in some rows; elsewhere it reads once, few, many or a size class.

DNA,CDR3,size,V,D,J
TGTGCCAGTAGTACGGGGACAGTGAACACCGGGGAGCTGTTTTTT,CASSTGTVNTGELFF,-,TRBV19,TRBD1,TRBJ2-2
TGTGCCAGCACTAAATCGAACTATGGCTACACCTTC,CASTKSNYGYTF,-,TRBV28,-,TRBJ1-2
TGTGCCACCAGCCCCCGGGCGACTAGCGGGGGCACAGATACGCAGTATTTT,CATSPRATSGGTDTQYF,few,TRBV15,TRBD2,TRBJ2-3
TGTGCCAGCAGACCGACAGGGACTAACTATGGCTACACCTTC,CASRPTGTNYGYTF,-,TRBV2,TRBD1,TRBJ1-2
TGTGCAGGAGGGGATAGCGTACGCACAGATACGCAGTATTTT,CAGGDSVRTDTQYF,-,TRBV30,-,TRBJ2-3
TGTGCCAGCAGCCCCGGGACTAGTAAAGTCTACGAGCAGTACTTC,CASSPGTSKVYEQYF,-,TRBV5-4,TRBD2,TRBJ2-7
TGCGCCAGCAGCTCAGCAGGGCCCTCCTACGAGCAGTACTTC,CASSSAGPSYEQYF,-,TRBV5-1,-,TRBJ2-7
TGCAGCGCTGTTGAGTGGACCGGGGAGCTGTTTTTT,CSAVEWTGELFF,-,TRBV29-1,-,TRBJ2-2
TGTGCCAGCACCTCGTGGGAGGGTGAGCAGTTCTTC,CASTSWEGEQFF,-,TRBV6-1,TRBD2,TRBJ2-1
TGTGCCAGCAGCAGGGGGCCATCGGGGGAAAAACTGTTTTTT,CASSRGPSGEKLFF,-,TRBV7-9,TRBD1,TRBJ1-4
TGCGCCAGCAGCCAAGCGGGGGGGGGTAATGAAAAACTGTTTTTT,CASSQAGGGNEKLFF,-,TRBV5-1,-,TRBJ1-4
TGTGCCAGCAGTGAAGGGACTAGCGGCTCCTACGAGCAGTACTTC,CASSEGTSGSYEQYF,-,TRBV6-1,TRBD2,TRBJ2-7
TGTGCCAGTTCTGAGACTAGCGGGGTGGGGGCAGATACGCAGTATTTT,CASSETSGVGADTQYF,-,TRBV19,TRBD2,TRBJ2-3
TGTGCCAGCAGACCTACAGGGGCCTACGGGATTTCCGAGCAGTACTTC,CASRPTGAYGISEQYF,-,TRBV5-4,TRBD1,TRBJ2-7
TGTGCCAGCAGCCCATTGGCGGTCAGGGGTTTACCCCTCCACTTT,CASSPLAVRGLPLHF,-,TRBV28,-,TRBJ1-6
TGTGCCAGTAGTATAGGTTGGACTGAATACAATGAGCAGTTCTTC,CASSIGWTEYNEQFF,-,TRBV19,-,TRBJ2-1
TGTGCCAGCAGTTTACGACAGGAGAACTTTAATTCACCCCTCCACTTT,CASSLRQENFNSPLHF,-,TRBV27,-,TRBJ1-6
TGTGCCACCAGCGTACAGGGGGTAGCTAGCGGGAGGGGTGAGCAGTTCTTC,CATSVQGVASGRGEQFF,-,TRBV15,TRBD2,TRBJ2-1
TGTGCCAGCAGGGCAGAAACGTCAAGCACTGAAGCTTTCTTT,CASRAETSSTEAFF,-,TRBV6-4,-,TRBJ1-1
TGTGCCAGCAGCGGCCCGACGCTGGAGGACAATGAGCAGTTCTTC,CASSGPTLEDNEQFF,-,TRBV9,-,TRBJ2-1
TGTGCCAGCAGTACAACAGGGACGAACACTGAAGCTTTCTTT,CASSTTGTNTEAFF,-,TRBV27,-,TRBJ1-1
TGTGCCAGCACCCTAGTAGAGGGTTCGAAGGAGACCCAGTACTTC,CASTLVEGSKETQYF,-,TRBV7-8,-,TRBJ2-5
TGCAGCGTTGGTGTGTCTAGCGGAAATTCCCGGAGGGAGCAGTACTTC,CSVGVSSGNSRREQYF,-,TRBV29-1,TRBD2,TRBJ2-7
TGCGCCAGCACCTGGGACAAGGGGAACTATGGCTACACCTTC,CASTWDKGNYGYTF,-,TRBV23-1,-,TRBJ1-2
TGCGCCAGCAGCCAAGGCCAGGGGGCGCTTTCCTACGAGCAGTACTTC,CASSQGQGALSYEQYF,-,TRBV4-1,TRBD1,TRBJ2-7
TGCAGCACTGGAGGGGTCGGGGAGCAGTACTTC,CSTGGVGEQYF,-,TRBV29-1,-,TRBJ2-7
TGCAGCGTCCCGCGGGGGCCCGAAGCTTTCTTT,CSVPRGPEAFF,once,TRBV29-1,-,TRBJ1-1
TGTGCCAGCTCACTCCAGGGACAGTCCTACGAGCAGTACTTC,CASSLQGQSYEQYF,-,TRBV18,TRBD1,TRBJ2-7
TGCAGCGTTAAGGGGGGAGGGGAGCAGCCCCAGCATTTT,CSVKGGGEQPQHF,few,TRBV29-1,-,TRBJ1-5
TGTGCCAGCAGCCAAGACCGGGTTTTTACTAGCACAGATACGCAGTATTTT,CASSQDRVFTSTDTQYF,-,TRBV14,-,TRBJ2-3
TGTGCCAGCAGCTTAGATCAGGGTTGGACTGAAGCTTTCTTT,CASSLDQGWTEAFF,-,TRBV7-9,-,TRBJ1-1
TGCGCCAGCAGCGCCGGACAGGGGGTACTCTCTGGGGCCAACGTCCTGACTTTC,CASSAGQGVLSGANVLTF,-,TRBV5-1,TRBD1,TRBJ2-6
TGTGCCAGCTCACAGACAGCCGCCTCCTACAATGAGCAGTTCTTC,CASSQTAASYNEQFF,-,TRBV18,-,TRBJ2-1
TGTGCCAGCAGCTTAACGCTAGCGGCCACGAATGAGCAGTTCTTC,CASSLTLAATNEQFF,once,TRBV7-9,TRBD2,TRBJ2-1
TGTGCCAGCAGTGAATCCAGGGGCACAGATACGCAGTATTTT,CASSESRGTDTQYF,-,TRBV2,-,TRBJ2-3
TGTGCCAGCCGTCCGCGGGAGGTTTCCGAGCAGTACTTC,CASRPREVSEQYF,-,TRBV27,TRBD2,TRBJ2-7
TGTGCCAGCAGCTTAGCGCGAAGCGGGAGAGGTGAGCAGTTCTTC,CASSLARSGRGEQFF,-,TRBV7-2,TRBD2,TRBJ2-1
TGCGCCAGCAGCTTGGTCATAGAAGAGACCCAGTACTTC,CASSLVIEETQYF,-,TRBV5-1,-,TRBJ2-5
TGTGCCAGCAGTCACCTCCAGGGGGGCACCTACGAGCAGTACTTC,CASSHLQGGTYEQYF,once,TRBV6-6,-,TRBJ2-7
TGTGCCAGCAGTGAAGGGAGCTCTGGGGCCAACGTCCTGACTTTC,CASSEGSSGANVLTF,-,TRBV6-1,-,TRBJ2-6
TGTGCCAGCAGTTTTCCAGGGGCTGGGGCCAACGTCCTGACTTTC,CASSFPGAGANVLTF,-,TRBV27,-,TRBJ2-6
TGTGCCAGCAGTTTTGCTGAGGGAACCGGGGAGCTGTTTTTT,CASSFAEGTGELFF,-,TRBV27,-,TRBJ2-2
TGTGCCAGCAGTGAAGACGGGAGCGGGAGTAGCTACAATGAGCAGTTCTTC,CASSEDGSGSSYNEQFF,-,TRBV25-1,TRBD2,TRBJ2-1
TGTGCCAGCAGCCTAGACACCCGGTACACCGGGGAGCTGTTTTTT,CASSLDTRYTGELFF,-,TRBV11-3,-,TRBJ2-2
TGTGCCAGCAGTCGGACTAGCGGTCTTTTTAGCACAGATACGCAGTATTTT,CASSRTSGLFSTDTQYF,-,TRBV2,TRBD2,TRBJ2-3
TGTGCCAGCAGCTGGGGACAGGGCTCTAACTATGGCTACACCTTC,CASSWGQGSNYGYTF,-,TRBV5-5,TRBD1,TRBJ1-2